Each of the 21 T cell receptor beta chains below was sequenced from the same sample in a study of T cells in Graves' hyperthyroidism and ophthalmopathy. The TCR beta CDR3 regions underwent amplification using RNA transcripts as the source. The study used the HTBI primer set for a first-round RT-PCR of the TCR CDR3. Each CDR3 protein gets one entry after TCRdb re-called the multiplex PCR reads with MiXCR. The repertoire holds some 400,000 distinct CDR3 sequences, with approximately 15% as singletons. Material for sequencing was blood. These receptors came from a woman aged 60 to 75 with Graves' hyperthyroidism.

This clonotype was seen many times. The V gene is TRBV5-1, the J gene TRBJ2-7; D might be TRBD2 (7 bases). Germline CDR1 reads SGHRS; CDR2 reads YFSETQ. V lost 0 bases and J 7 bases, leaving 23 bases between the germline ends. The CDR3 contains 17 residues. The CDR3 protein is CASSLAGGGATVKEQYF. Written as DNA, the CDR3 is TGCGCCAGCAGCTTGGCAGGCGGGGGCGCTACAGTTAAAGAGCAGTACTTC.

This clonotype was found many times. V usage is TRBV20-1 and J usage is TRBJ2-1, with D tentatively TRBD2 (6 bases). In germline, CDR1 is DFQATT, CDR2 SNEGSKA (reference sequence). The CDR3 covers 15 residues. The V and J ends lost 0 bases and 1 base respectively, with 10 bases between them. The CDR3 DNA is TGCAGTGCTAGAGAATTAGCGGCATCCTACAATGAGCAGTTCTTC. Translation: CSARELAASYNEQFF.

V usage is TRBV5-4 and J usage is TRBJ2-7; 10 positions agree with TRBD1. The junction had 3 bases not matched to a gene; V was cut back by 3 bases and J by 6 bases. The CDR3 totals 13 residues. The germline V gene has CDR1 SGHNT and CDR2 YYREEE (reference sequence). The CDR3: CASSWGQGREQYF. CDR3 coding DNA: TGTGCCAGCAGCTGGGGACAGGGGCGCGAGCAGTACTTC.

In this sample, this clonotype turned up many times. The J gene is TRBJ1-1, the V gene TRBV7-9; 7 nucleotides align to TRBD1. Germline CDR1 SEHNR, CDR2 FQNEAQ (reference sequence). With V trimmed by 3 bases and J by 2 bases, 15 bases remained unmatched. The CDR3 has 18 residues. The CDR3 region has the DNA TGTGCCAGCAGCTTGGACAGAGGGGGCGGAACGGGCAACACTGAAGCTTTCTTT. Protein: CASSLDRGGGTGNTEAFF. The variable domain in full, with the rest retrieved from reference TRBV7-9 and TRBJ1-1, is DTGVSQNPRHKITKRGQNVTFRCDPISEHNRLYWYRQTLGQGPEFLTYFQNEAQLEKSRLLSDRFSAERPKGSFSTLEIQRTEQGDSAMYLCASSLDRGGGTGNTEAFFGQGTRLTVV.

The table lists this clonotype with many counts. V and J are TRBV5-1 and TRBJ1-2; D is uncertain. The germline V gene encodes CDR1 SGHRS and CDR2 YFSETQ. The CDR3 totals 14 residues. V gave up 4 bases and J gave up 4 bases, with 14 bases separating them. CDR3 in amino acids: CASSPTLGGYGYTF. CDR3 nucleotides: TGCGCCAGCAGCCCTACCCTAGGAGGCTATGGCTACACCTTC.

The table lists this clonotype with many counts. This chain connects TRBV19 to TRBJ1-5; the D is unclear. The CDR3 has 13 amino acids. CDR1 is LNHDA and CDR2 is SQIVND in the germline V gene (reference sequence). Trimming removed 4 bases at V and 5 bases at J, with 9 bases between. The CDR3 DNA reads as TGTGCCAGTAGTAGTCTGTTGTATCAGCCCCAGCATTTT. Encoded protein: CASSSLLYQPQHF.

This clonotype has at least ten counts. This chain links TRBV15 with TRBJ2-5; 10 bases match TRBD2. The CDR3 extends over 15 amino acids. Germline CDR1 is LNHNV and CDR2 is YYDKDF (reference sequence). The J segment lost 1 base and the V segment lost 6 bases, leaving 5 bases of the junction unmatched. The CDR3 bases are TGTGCCACCAGTACTAGCGGGACGACCCAAGAGACCCAGTACTTC. This gives the protein CATSTSGTTQETQYF.

The chain combines TRBV29-1 with TRBJ2-2; D remains ambiguous. V lost 7 bases, J lost 1 base, and 16 bases lay in between. Germline CDR1 SQVTM, CDR2 ANQGSEA. CDR3 length equals 15 residues. In DNA form, the CDR3 reads TGCAGCGCTGCGAGGTCCGATCGGAACACCGGGGAGCTGTTTTTT. It translates to CSAARSDRNTGELFF.

Many counts were recorded for this clonotype. The chain recombines TRBV12-3 or TRBV12-4 with TRBJ1-4; 7 nucleotides agree with TRBD1. The trim removed 5 bases at V and 6 bases at J, leaving 9 bases unmatched. The CDR3 covers 15 residues. CDR3 residues: CASSLQGGNYEKLFF. The DNA of the CDR3 is TGTGCCAGCAGTCTCCAGGGGGGCAATTATGAAAAACTGTTTTTT.

This clonotype was counted between two and nine times. V and J are TRBV19 and TRBJ2-7, with D perhaps TRBD2 (6 bases). The CDR3 is 13 residues long. CDR1 is LNHDA, CDR2 SQIVND, per germline (reference sequence). V was pared by 2 bases and J by 2 bases, with 7 bases between. In DNA, the CDR3 is TGTGCCAGTAGTATAAGACTAGCCTACGAGCAGTACTTC. Protein: CASSIRLAYEQYF.

Many counts were recorded for this clonotype. The CDR3 spells CASSAARGDEQFF. The CDR3 bases are TGTGCCAGCAGCGCCGCCCGGGGGGATGAGCAGTTCTTC. The V gene is TRBV12-3 or TRBV12-4, the J gene TRBJ2-1; TRBD2 matches 7 bases. V lost 6 bases to trimming and J lost 8 bases; unmatched junction nucleotides: 7. The CDR3 is 13 amino acids.

In this sample, this clonotype turned up many times. The chain is built from TRBV20-1 and TRBJ2-3; possibly TRBD2 for D (6 bases). V was clipped by 0 bases and J by 6 bases, with 16 bases between them. Per germline, CDR1 DFQATT and CDR2 SNEGSKA (reference sequence). This CDR3 comprises 15 residues. The CDR3 DNA reads TGCAGTGCTAGAGATTCGTCGGGAGCTTGGGATACGCAGTATTTT. The encoded protein is CSARDSSGAWDTQYF.

This clonotype turned up a few times. The CDR3 protein is CASSLVSGEQYF. CDR3 DNA sequence: TGTGCCAGCAGCTTAGTTTCCGGCGAGCAGTACTTC. This chain links TRBV7-9 with TRBJ2-7, with D unresolved. CDR3 length equals 12 residues. The germline V gene encodes CDR1 SEHNR and CDR2 FQNEAQ (reference sequence). Trimming took 1 base from V and 6 from J, leaving 7 bases between them.

At least ten counts were recorded for this clonotype. This chain connects TRBV27 to TRBJ2-7, with D possibly being TRBD2 (5 bases). Between the trimmed V and J ends, which lost 4 bases and 2 bases, there was a span of 15 bases. Germline values: CDR1 MNHEY, CDR2 SMNVEV (reference sequence). The CDR3 spans 15 residues. The CDR3 here is CASSSSGAHAYEQYF. CDR3 coding DNA: TGTGCCAGCAGTTCCAGCGGAGCCCATGCCTACGAGCAGTACTTC.

In regard to this clonotype: Sequence at one end of the junction differs from germline and may be a read error. The chain carries TRBV28 and TRBJ1-4, with 11 bases that match TRBD1. Germline loops: CDR1 MDHEN, CDR2 SYDVKM. The CDR3 runs 15 residues. The CDR3 is CAGSRPGQGDEKLFF. The CDR3 DNA reads as TGTGCCGGCAGCAGGCCGGGACAGGGGGATGAAAAACTGTTTTTT.

This clonotype has ten or more counts. The rearrangement links TRBV20-1 to TRBJ1-2; a possible D gene is TRBD1 (6 bases). V was clipped by 6 bases and J by 0 bases, with 20 bases between them. Germline assignment: CDR1 DFQATT and CDR2 SNEGSKA (reference sequence). The CDR3 loop spans 16 amino acids. CDR3 in DNA: TGCAGTGCCCCCGGGGCACAGGGAGCAGCTAACTATGGCTACACCTTC. This sequence encodes CSAPGAQGAANYGYTF.

The rearrangement joins TRBV2 to TRBJ2-1; 10 bases agree with TRBD2. CDR1 is SNHLY and CDR2 is FYNNEI in the germline V gene. The CDR3 loop spans 15 amino acids. The trim removed 8 bases at V and 4 bases at J, leaving 8 bases unmatched. CDR3 sequence reads: CASCFASGSYNEQFF. CDR3 sequence (DNA): TGTGCCAGCTGTTTCGCTAGCGGGAGTTACAATGAGCAGTTCTTC.

A few counts support this clonotype. The V and J genes are TRBV13 and TRBJ2-7; perhaps TRBD1 as D (5 bases). The CDR3 extends over 15 amino acids. Germline V CDR1 and CDR2: PRHDT, FYEKMQ (reference sequence). V lost 0 bases and J 1 base, leaving 10 bases between the germline ends. CDR3 sequence: CASSLGGARSYEQYF. CDR3 coding DNA: TGTGCCAGCAGCTTAGGAGGGGCGCGTTCCTACGAGCAGTACTTC.

The sample holds many counts of this clonotype. V is TRBV28 and J is TRBJ2-7; 8 bases fit TRBD2. CDR1 MDHEN and CDR2 SYDVKM come from the germline V gene. The CDR3 runs to 13 residues. V shed 6 bases and J 4 bases; nucleotides not matched to a gene: 5. The CDR3 sequence: CASRPRGGYEQYF. The CDR3 nucleotides are TGTGCCAGCAGGCCCCGGGGGGGTTACGAGCAGTACTTC.

This clonotype was seen at least ten times. This chain uses TRBV14 with TRBJ2-5, with D tentatively TRBD1 (5 bases). Germline-derived CDR1 and CDR2 are SGHDN and FVKESK. Trimming shortened V by 4 bases and J by 7 bases, and 19 bases separated the two germline ends. The CDR3 is 15 amino acids. The CDR3 is CASSPRRQRSLTQYF. CDR3 DNA sequence: TGTGCCAGCAGCCCTCGTCGACAGCGCTCATTGACCCAGTACTTC.

This clonotype was seen repeatedly, ten times or more. The J gene is TRBJ2-5, the V gene TRBV3-1, with TRBD2 matching over 9 bases. Trimming took 0 bases from V and 7 from J; bases not matched to a gene: 12. From germline, CDR1 is LGHDT and CDR2 YNNKEL (reference sequence). This CDR3 has 17 amino acids. The CDR3 reads CASSQDLLAGGPGTQYF. The DNA of the CDR3 is TGTGCCAGCAGCCAAGATTTGTTGGCGGGAGGGCCAGGGACCCAGTACTTC.